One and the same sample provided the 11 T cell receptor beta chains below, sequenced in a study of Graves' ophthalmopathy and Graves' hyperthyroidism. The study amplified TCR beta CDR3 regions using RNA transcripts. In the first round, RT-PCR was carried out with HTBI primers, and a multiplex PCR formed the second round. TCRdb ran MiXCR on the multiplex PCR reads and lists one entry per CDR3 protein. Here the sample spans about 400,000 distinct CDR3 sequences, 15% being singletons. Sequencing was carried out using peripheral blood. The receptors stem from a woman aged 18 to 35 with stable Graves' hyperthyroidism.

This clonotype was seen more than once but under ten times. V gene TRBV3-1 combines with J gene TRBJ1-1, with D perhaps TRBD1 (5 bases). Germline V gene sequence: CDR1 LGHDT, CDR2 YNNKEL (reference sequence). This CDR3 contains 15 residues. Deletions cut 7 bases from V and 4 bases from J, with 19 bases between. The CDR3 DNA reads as TGTGCCAGCACCCCTTCCCCGATGGGGGTCACTGAAGCTTTCTTT. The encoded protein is CASTPSPMGVTEAFF.

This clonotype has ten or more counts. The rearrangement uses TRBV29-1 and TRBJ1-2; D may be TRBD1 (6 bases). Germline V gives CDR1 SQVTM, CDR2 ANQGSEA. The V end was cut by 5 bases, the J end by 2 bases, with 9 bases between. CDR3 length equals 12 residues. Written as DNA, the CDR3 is TGCAGCGTTTCCGGACAGAACTATGGCTACACCTTC. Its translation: CSVSGQNYGYTF. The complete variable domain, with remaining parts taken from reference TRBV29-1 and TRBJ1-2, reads SAVISQKPSRDICQRGTSLTIQCQVDSQVTMMFWYRQQPGQSLTLIATANQGSEATYESGFVIDKFPISRPNLTFSTLTVSNMSPEDSSIYLCSVSGQNYGYTFGSGTRLTVV.

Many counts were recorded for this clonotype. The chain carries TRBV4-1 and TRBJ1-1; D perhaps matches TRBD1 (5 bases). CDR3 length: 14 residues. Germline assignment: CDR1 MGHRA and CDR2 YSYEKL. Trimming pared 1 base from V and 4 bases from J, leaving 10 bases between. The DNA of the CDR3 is TGCGCCAGCAGCCAAGTCGGCGGGGGCACTGAAGCTTTCTTT. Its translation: CASSQVGGGTEAFF.

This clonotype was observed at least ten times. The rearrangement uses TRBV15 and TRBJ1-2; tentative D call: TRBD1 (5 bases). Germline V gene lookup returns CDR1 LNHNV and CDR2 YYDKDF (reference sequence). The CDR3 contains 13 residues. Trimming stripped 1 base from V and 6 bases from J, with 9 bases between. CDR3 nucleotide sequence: TGTGCCACCAGCAGAGGCCAGGGCGATGGCTACACCTTC. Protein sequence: CATSRGQGDGYTF.

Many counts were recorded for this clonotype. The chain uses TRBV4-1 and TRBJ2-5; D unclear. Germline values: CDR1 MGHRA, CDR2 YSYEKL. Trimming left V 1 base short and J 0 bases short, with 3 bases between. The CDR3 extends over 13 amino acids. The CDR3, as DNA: TGCGCCAGCAGCCAAGGGCACCAAGAGACCCAGTACTTC. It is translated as CASSQGHQETQYF.

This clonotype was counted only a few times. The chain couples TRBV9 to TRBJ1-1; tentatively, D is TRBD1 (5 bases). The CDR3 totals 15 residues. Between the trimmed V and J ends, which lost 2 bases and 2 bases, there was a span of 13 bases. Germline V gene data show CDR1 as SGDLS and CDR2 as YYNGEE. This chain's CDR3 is CASSVLRADNTEAFF. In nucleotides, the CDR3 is TGTGCCAGCAGCGTTCTCAGGGCAGATAACACTGAAGCTTTCTTT.

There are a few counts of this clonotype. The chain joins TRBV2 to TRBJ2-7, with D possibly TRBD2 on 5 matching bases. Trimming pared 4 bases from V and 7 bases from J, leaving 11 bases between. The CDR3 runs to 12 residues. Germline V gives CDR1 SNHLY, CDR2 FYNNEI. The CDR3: CASSVGPGEQYF. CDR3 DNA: TGTGCCAGCAGTGTAGGGCCGGGGGAGCAGTACTTC.

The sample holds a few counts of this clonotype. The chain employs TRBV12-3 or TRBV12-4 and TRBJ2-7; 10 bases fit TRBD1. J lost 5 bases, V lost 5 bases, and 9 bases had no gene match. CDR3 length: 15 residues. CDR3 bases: TGTGCCAGCAGTCGCCGGGGACAGGGGTTCCACGAGCAGTACTTC. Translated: CASSRRGQGFHEQYF.

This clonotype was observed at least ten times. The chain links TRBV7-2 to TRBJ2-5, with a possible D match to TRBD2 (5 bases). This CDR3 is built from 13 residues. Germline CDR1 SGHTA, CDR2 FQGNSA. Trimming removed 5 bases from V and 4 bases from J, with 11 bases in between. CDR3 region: CASSRHGLETQYF. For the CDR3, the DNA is TGTGCCAGCAGCCGACATGGACTAGAGACCCAGTACTTC.

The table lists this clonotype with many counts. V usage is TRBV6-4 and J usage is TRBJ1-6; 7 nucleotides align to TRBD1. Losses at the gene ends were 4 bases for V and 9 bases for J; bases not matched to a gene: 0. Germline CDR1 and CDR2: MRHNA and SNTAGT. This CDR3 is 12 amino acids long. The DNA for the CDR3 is TGTGCCAGCAGTGGACAGGGTTCACCCCTCCACTTT. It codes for CASSGQGSPLHF.

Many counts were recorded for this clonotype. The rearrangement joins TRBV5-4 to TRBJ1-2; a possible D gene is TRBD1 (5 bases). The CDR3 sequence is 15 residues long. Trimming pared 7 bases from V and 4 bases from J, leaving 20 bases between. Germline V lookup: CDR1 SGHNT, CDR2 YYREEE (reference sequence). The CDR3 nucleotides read TGTGCCAGCGGGTCGGGGGTAGGGGATAGCTATGGCTACACCTTC. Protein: CASGSGVGDSYGYTF.